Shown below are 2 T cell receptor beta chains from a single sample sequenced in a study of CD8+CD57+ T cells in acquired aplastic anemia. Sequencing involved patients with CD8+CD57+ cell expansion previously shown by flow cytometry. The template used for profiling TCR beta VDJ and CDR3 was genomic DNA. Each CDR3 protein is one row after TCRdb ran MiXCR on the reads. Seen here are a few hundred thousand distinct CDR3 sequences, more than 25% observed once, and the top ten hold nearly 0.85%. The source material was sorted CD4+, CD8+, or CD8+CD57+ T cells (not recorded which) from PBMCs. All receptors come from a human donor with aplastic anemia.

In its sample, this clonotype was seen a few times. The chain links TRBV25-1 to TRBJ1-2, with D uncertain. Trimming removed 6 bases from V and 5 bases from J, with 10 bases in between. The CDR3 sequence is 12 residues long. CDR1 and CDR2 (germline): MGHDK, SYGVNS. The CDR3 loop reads CASSSDMYGYTF. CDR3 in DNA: TGTGCCAGCAGCTCCGACATGTATGGCTACACCTTC.

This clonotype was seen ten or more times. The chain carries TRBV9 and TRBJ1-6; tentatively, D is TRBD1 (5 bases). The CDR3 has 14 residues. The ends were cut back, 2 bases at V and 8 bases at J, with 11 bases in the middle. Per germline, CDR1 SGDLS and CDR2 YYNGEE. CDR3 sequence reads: CASSVGGFDSPLHF. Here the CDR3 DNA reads TGTGCCAGCAGCGTGGGGGGGTTCGATTCACCCCTCCACTTT.